Following are 22 T cell receptor beta chains from one sample sequenced in a study of blood T cells in healthy people across ages. The use of a sample-barcoded 5' primer and a J-beta primer mix characterized a second PCR of about 7 to 12 cycles. TCRdb re-called the 5' RACE reads with MiXCR, one entry per CDR3 protein. Of 1,500,000 or so distinct CDR3 sequences listed, 59% are singletons. Sequences were obtained from blood. The receptors here all came from a man between 18 and 35 years old in good health.

The V call is TRBV29-1, the J call TRBJ2-3; D is uncertain. CDR3 length: 13 amino acids. Germline V gene sequence: CDR1 SQVTM, CDR2 ANQGSEA. Trimming shortened V by 6 bases and J by 2 bases, and 12 bases separated the two germline ends. CDR3 residues: CSVTVSLTDTQYF. The CDR3 nucleotides are TGCAGCGTCACAGTTTCACTCACAGATACGCAGTATTTT.

This clonotype was picked up one time. V and J are TRBV6-5 and TRBJ2-5; 10 positions match TRBD1. The J call is doubtful: the DNA matches TRBJ2-7 better. The CDR3 sequence is 15 residues long. CDR1 MNHEY and CDR2 SVGAGI come from the germline V gene. The CDR3 loop reads CASQFFPGTGAEQYF. CDR3 bases: TGTGCCAGCCAGTTCTTCCCCGGGACAGGGGCCGAGCAGTACTTC.

The chain combines TRBV10-3 with TRBJ2-3, with 7 bases fitting TRBD2. V was clipped by 3 bases and J by 0 bases; unmatched bases: 12. The CDR3 length is 18 residues. CDR1 and CDR2 from the germline V gene are ENHRY and SYGVKD. CDR3 sequence: CAISDLGGSCVSTDTQYF. The CDR3, as DNA: TGTGCCATCAGTGATCTGGGCGGGAGCTGTGTGAGCACAGATACGCAGTATTTT.

The chain joins TRBV6-1 to TRBJ1-2; D possibly corresponds to TRBD1 (6 bases). The CDR3 is made up of 12 amino acids. Germline values: CDR1 MNHNS, CDR2 SASEGT. V lost 8 bases and J 2 bases, leaving 9 bases between the germline ends. CDR3 sequence reads: CASGQFNYGYTF. The CDR3 coding sequence is TGTGCCAGCGGACAGTTCAACTATGGCTACACCTTC.

This clonotype was counted a few times. V is TRBV29-1 and J is TRBJ2-7, with D perhaps matching TRBD1 (6 bases). The length of the CDR3 is 13 residues. V lost 4 bases to trimming and J lost 2 bases, with 12 bases between them. Germline V gives CDR1 SQVTM, CDR2 ANQGSEA. This CDR3 is CSVGETGAYEQYF. Written as DNA, the CDR3 is TGCAGCGTTGGGGAGACAGGAGCCTACGAGCAGTACTTC.

V gene TRBV3-1 combines with J gene TRBJ1-2; D perhaps matches TRBD1 (6 bases). The V and J ends lost 4 bases and 6 bases respectively, with 15 bases between them. Germline values: CDR1 LGHDT, CDR2 YNNKEL (reference sequence). There are 14 residues in the CDR3. DNA of the CDR3: TGTGCCAGCAGCCCCCCGGGACACCTTAATGGCTACACCTTC. It is translated as CASSPPGHLNGYTF. Filled out from reference TRBV3-1 and TRBJ1-2, the complete variable domain reads DTAVSQTPKYLVTQMGNDKSIKCEQNLGHDTMYWYKQDSKKFLKIMFSYNNKELIINETVPNRFSPKSPDKAHLNLHINSLELGDSAVYFCASSPPGHLNGYTFGSGTRLTVV.

The gene calls are TRBV27 and TRBJ1-1, with D perhaps matching TRBD1 (6 bases). The CDR3 has 14 residues. Trimming cost V 7 bases and J 4 bases, with 16 bases left between them. The germline CDR1 and CDR2 sequences are MNHEY and SMNVEV (reference sequence). The CDR3 region is CASTRIGGGTEAFF. DNA of the CDR3: TGTGCCAGCACCCGCATAGGGGGGGGCACTGAAGCTTTCTTT.

The chain is built from TRBV7-9 and TRBJ2-1, with 7 bases matching TRBD1. The germline CDR1 and CDR2 sequences are SEHNR and FQNEAQ (reference sequence). V shed 6 bases, J shed 9 bases, and the junction held 5 bases outside the gene matches. CDR3 length: 12 amino acids. The CDR3: CASRTGQGEQFF. The DNA for the CDR3 is TGTGCCAGCAGGACAGGGCAGGGTGAGCAGTTCTTC.

The chain uses TRBV12-5 and TRBJ2-2; 11 bases map to TRBD2. CDR1 is LGHNT and CDR2 is FRNRAP in the germline V gene. V trimming: 1 base; J trimming: 0 bases; junction bases outside the gene matches: 10. The CDR3 runs to 20 residues. The CDR3 here is CASGLGWGLAELANTGELFF. The DNA of the CDR3 is TGTGCTAGTGGTTTGGGGTGGGGACTAGCGGAGCTTGCGAACACCGGGGAGCTGTTTTTT. The entire variable domain, with the rest obtained from reference TRBV12-5 and TRBJ2-2, is as follows: DARVTQTPRHKVTEMGQEVTMRCQPILGHNTVFWYRQTMMQGLELLAYFRNRAPLDDSGMPKDRFSAEMPDATLATLKIQPSEPRDSAVYFCASGLGWGLAELANTGELFFGEGSRLTVL.

There are a few counts of this clonotype. J is TRBJ2-1 and V is TRBV11-2; 9 nucleotides match TRBD2. Germline CDR1 reads SGHAT; CDR2 reads FQNNGV. This CDR3 has 17 residues. V trimming: 3 bases; J trimming: 7 bases; junction bases outside the gene matches: 13. The chain's CDR3 is CASSLAPIDSGGNEQFF. CDR3 bases: TGTGCCAGCAGCTTGGCCCCGATTGATAGCGGGGGAAATGAGCAGTTCTTC.

The table lists this clonotype with a few counts. The J gene is TRBJ1-1, the V gene TRBV7-9, with D uncertain. This CDR3 has 12 residues. CDR1 and CDR2 (germline): SEHNR, FQNEAQ (reference sequence). Between the trimmed V and J ends, which lost 1 base and 10 bases, there was a span of 10 bases. CDR3 region: CASSLDPALAFF. CDR3 DNA: TGTGCCAGCAGCTTAGATCCAGCCTTAGCTTTCTTT. Full variable domain (rest looked up from reference TRBV7-9 and TRBJ1-1): DTGVSQNPRHKITKRGQNVTFRCDPISEHNRLYWYRQTLGQGPEFLTYFQNEAQLEKSRLLSDRFSAERPKGSFSTLEIQRTEQGDSAMYLCASSLDPALAFFGQGTRLTVV.

V usage is TRBV28 and J usage is TRBJ2-3; D unresolved. The germline V gene encodes CDR1 MDHEN and CDR2 SYDVKM. The CDR3 runs to 11 residues. V gave up 8 bases and J gave up 10 bases, with 13 bases separating them. The DNA for the CDR3 is TGTGCCAGCGGTGCCAACCCCTCGCAGTATTTT. Its protein product is CASGANPSQYF.

For the CDR3, the DNA is TGTGCCACCAGCAGAACGACCAGACAGGAGGGTGAAGCTTTCTTT. Encoded protein: CATSRTTRQEGEAFF. The chain combines TRBV15 with TRBJ1-1; weak D call: TRBD1 (6 bases). V lost 2 bases and J lost 7, with 17 bases in between. Germline CDR1 LNHNV, CDR2 YYDKDF (reference sequence). The CDR3 is made up of 15 amino acids.

This sequence joins TRBV6-5 and TRBJ2-4; TRBD2 matches 8 bases. The DNA end lines up better with TRBJ2-5; the J call may be wrong. CDR1 MNHEY and CDR2 SVGAGI come from the germline V gene. The CDR3 totals 16 residues. In DNA form, the CDR3 reads TGTGCCAGCAGGAGTTCAAGCCTAGCGGGTGGAGAGACCCAGTACTTC. Translation gives CASRSSSLAGGETQYF.

The CDR3 nucleotides read TGTGCCAGCAGCTTGCGATCGGCCAAAAACATTCAGTACTTC. It codes for CASSLRSAKNIQYF. V and J are TRBV5-4 and TRBJ2-4; D gene ambiguous. This CDR3 has 14 residues. Germline loops: CDR1 SGHNT, CDR2 YYREEE (reference sequence). Trimming stripped 1 base from V and 1 base from J, with 6 bases between.

This chain links TRBV20-1 with TRBJ2-1, with 13 bases identical to TRBD2. This CDR3 region has 15 residues. CDR1 DFQATT and CDR2 SNEGSKA come from the germline V gene (reference sequence). Trimming at V came to 3 bases and at J to 8 bases, leaving 7 bases not matched to a gene. In DNA form, the CDR3 reads TGCAGTGCTAGGGCGACTAGCGGGGGGACGTATGAGCAGTTCTTC. Protein: CSARATSGGTYEQFF.

J is TRBJ1-1 and V is TRBV13; D is unclear. The CDR3 is made up of 13 amino acids. V shed 4 bases and J shed 4 bases, with 10 bases lying between them. CDR1 is PRHDT, CDR2 FYEKMQ, per germline (reference sequence). The CDR3 spells CASSSRLGTEAFF. The DNA for the CDR3 is TGTGCCAGCAGCTCCCGACTGGGCACTGAAGCTTTCTTT.

This clonotype was counted only a few times. The chain carries TRBV12-3 or TRBV12-4 and TRBJ2-1; 10 nucleotides line up with TRBD2. Trimming removed 6 bases from V and 2 bases from J; junction bases left unmatched: 4. This CDR3 region has 15 residues. In DNA, the CDR3 is TGTGCCAGCAGCATCACTAGCGGGGCCTACAATGAGCAGTTCTTC. This sequence encodes CASSITSGAYNEQFF.

This clonotype has only a few counts. This sequence joins TRBV20-1 and TRBJ1-2; D might be TRBD1 (6 bases). Germline V gives CDR1 DFQATT, CDR2 SNEGSKA (reference sequence). The ends were cut back, 0 bases at V and 8 bases at J, with 13 bases in the middle. The CDR3 loop spans 13 amino acids. The CDR3 DNA is TGCAGTGCTAGAGATGGGATGACAGGAGGCTACACCTTC. This translates into CSARDGMTGGYTF.

The gene calls are TRBV28 and TRBJ2-1; no clear D. Germline-derived CDR1 and CDR2 are MDHEN and SYDVKM. This CDR3 has 17 residues. V was pared by 10 bases and J by 3 bases, with 25 bases between. Here the CDR3 reads CANSSWVIGSGYNEQFF. CDR3 DNA sequence: TGTGCCAACAGCTCTTGGGTGATCGGGTCGGGCTACAATGAGCAGTTCTTC.

The chain employs TRBV5-1 and TRBJ2-7, with TRBD2 as a possible D gene (5 bases). Trimming cost V 5 bases and J 4 bases, with 19 bases left between them. The V gene's germline CDR1 is SGHRS and CDR2 YFSETQ. The length of the CDR3 is 15 residues. The CDR3 is CASRIAEDSLYEQYF. CDR3 sequence (DNA): TGCGCCAGCAGAATCGCGGAGGACTCATTATACGAGCAGTACTTC.

This chain's CDR3 is CASSGPWRGDYYEQYF. The DNA of the CDR3 is TGTGCCAGCAGCGGACCGTGGAGGGGCGATTACTACGAGCAGTACTTC. The rearrangement joins TRBV7-9 to TRBJ2-7; D may be TRBD2 (6 bases). V lost 5 bases, J lost 3 bases, and 20 bases lay in between. Germline loops: CDR1 SEHNR, CDR2 FQNEAQ (reference sequence). CDR3 length equals 16 residues.